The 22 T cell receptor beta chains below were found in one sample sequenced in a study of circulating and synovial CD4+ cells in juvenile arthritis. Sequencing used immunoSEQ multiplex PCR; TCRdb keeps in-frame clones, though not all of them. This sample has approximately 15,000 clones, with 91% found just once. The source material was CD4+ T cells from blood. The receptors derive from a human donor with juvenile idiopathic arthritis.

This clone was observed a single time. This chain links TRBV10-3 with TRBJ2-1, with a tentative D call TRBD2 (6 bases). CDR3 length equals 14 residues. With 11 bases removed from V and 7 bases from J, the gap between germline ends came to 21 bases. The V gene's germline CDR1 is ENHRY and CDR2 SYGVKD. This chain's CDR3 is CAADGGLPRNEQFF. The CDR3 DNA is TGTGCCGCGGATGGGGGACTTCCTAGGAATGAGCAGTTCTTC.

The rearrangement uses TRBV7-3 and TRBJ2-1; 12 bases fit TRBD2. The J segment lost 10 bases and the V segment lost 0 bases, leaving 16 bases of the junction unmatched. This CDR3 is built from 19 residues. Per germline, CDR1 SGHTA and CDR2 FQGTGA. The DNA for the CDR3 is TGTGCCAGCAGCTTAACGGGCCCCCGACTAGCGGGAGAAATAGACGAGCAGTTCTTC. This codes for CASSLTGPRLAGEIDEQFF.

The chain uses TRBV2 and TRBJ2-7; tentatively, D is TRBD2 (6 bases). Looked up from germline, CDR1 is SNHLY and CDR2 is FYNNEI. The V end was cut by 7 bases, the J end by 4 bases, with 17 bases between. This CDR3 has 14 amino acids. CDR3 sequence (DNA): TGTGCCAGCACCGGAGGGAGTCTTTCTTACGAGCAGTACTTC. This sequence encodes CASTGGSLSYEQYF.

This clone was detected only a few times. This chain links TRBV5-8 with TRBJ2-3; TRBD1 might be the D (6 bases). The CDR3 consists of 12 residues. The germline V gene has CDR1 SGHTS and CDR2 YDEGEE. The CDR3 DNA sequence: TGTGCGATCAGAGGCAGGGGTGATACGCAGTATTTT. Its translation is CAIRGRGDTQYF. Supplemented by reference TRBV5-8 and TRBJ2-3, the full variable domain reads EAGVTQSPTHLIKTRGQQATLRCSPISGHTSVYWYQQALGLGLQFLLWYDEGEERNRGNFPPRFSGRQFPNYSSELNVNALELEDSALYLCAIRGRGDTQYFGPGTRLTVL.

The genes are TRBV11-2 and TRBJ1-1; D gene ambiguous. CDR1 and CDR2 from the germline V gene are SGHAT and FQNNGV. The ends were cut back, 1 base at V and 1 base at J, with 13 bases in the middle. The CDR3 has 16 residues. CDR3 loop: CASSLVSSRRNTEAFF. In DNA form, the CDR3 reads TGTGCCAGCAGCTTAGTCTCCTCACGTAGGAACACTGAAGCTTTCTTT.

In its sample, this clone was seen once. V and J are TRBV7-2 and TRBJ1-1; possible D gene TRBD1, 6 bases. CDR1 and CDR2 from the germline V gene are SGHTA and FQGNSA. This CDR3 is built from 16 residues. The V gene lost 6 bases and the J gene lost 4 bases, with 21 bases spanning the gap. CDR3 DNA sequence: TGTGCCAGCAGACGGGACAACAACTGGGTAGGCACTGAAGCTTTCTTT. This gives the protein CASRRDNNWVGTEAFF.

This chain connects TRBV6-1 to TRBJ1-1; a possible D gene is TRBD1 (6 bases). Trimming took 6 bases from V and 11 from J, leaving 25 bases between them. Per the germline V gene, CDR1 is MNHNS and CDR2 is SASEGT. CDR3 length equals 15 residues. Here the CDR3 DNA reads TGTGCCAGCAGCGACCTGGGGGCTAGCTCCAATCCGGCTTTCTTT. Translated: CASSDLGASSNPAFF.

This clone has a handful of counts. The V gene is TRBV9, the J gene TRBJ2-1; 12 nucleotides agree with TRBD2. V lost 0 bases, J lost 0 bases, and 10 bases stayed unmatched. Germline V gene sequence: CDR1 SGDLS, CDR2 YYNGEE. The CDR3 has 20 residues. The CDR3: CASSVGTSGNIRSSYNEQFF. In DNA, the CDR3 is TGTGCCAGCAGCGTAGGGACTAGCGGGAACATCAGAAGCTCCTACAATGAGCAGTTCTTC. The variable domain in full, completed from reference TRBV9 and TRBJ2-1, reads DSGVTQTPKHLITATGQRVTLRCSPRSGDLSVYWYQQSLDQGLQFLIQYYNGEERAKGNILERFSAQQFPDLHSELNLSSLELGDSALYFCASSVGTSGNIRSSYNEQFFGPGTRLTVL.

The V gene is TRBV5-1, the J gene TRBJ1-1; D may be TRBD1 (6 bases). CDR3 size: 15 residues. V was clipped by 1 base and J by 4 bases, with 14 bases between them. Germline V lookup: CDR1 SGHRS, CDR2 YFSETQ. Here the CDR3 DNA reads TGCGCCAGCAGCTTGTATCCGGGAGGGGGCACTGAAGCTTTCTTT. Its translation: CASSLYPGGGTEAFF.

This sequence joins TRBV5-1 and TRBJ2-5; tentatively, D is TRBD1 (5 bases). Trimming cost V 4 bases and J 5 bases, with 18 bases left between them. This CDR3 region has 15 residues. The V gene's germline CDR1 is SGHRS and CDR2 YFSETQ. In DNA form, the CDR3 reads TGCGCCAGCAGCATAGAACAAGGGGTTTTCGAGACCCAGTACTTC. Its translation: CASSIEQGVFETQYF.

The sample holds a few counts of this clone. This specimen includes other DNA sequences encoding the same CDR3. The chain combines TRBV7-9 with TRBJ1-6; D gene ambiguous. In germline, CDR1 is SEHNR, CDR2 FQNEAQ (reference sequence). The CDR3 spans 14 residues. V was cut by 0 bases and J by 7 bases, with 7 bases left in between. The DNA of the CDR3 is TGTGCCAGCAGCTTAGCAGGAGGGAATTCACCCCTCCACTTT. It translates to CASSLAGGNSPLHF.

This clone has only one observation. The CDR3 DNA is TGTGCCAGCAGTGAAATGGGCGAGCAGTACTTC. It codes for CASSEMGEQYF. V usage is TRBV6-1 and J usage is TRBJ2-5; D not resolved. Gene TRBJ2-7 matches the end of the DNA better, so the J call may be wrong. Germline assignment: CDR1 MNHNS and CDR2 SASEGT. The CDR3 runs 11 residues.

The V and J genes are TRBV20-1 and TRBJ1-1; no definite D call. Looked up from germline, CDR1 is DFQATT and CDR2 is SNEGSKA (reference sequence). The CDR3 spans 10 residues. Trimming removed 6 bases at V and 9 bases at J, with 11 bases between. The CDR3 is CSAHQSKAFF. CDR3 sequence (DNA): TGCAGTGCCCATCAGTCCAAAGCTTTCTTT.

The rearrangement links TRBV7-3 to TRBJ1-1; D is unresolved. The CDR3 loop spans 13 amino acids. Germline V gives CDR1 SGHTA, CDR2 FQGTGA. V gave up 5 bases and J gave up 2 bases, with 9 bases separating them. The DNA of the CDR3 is TGTGCCAGCAGCCTAGATCCCAACACTGAAGCTTTCTTT. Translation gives CASSLDPNTEAFF.

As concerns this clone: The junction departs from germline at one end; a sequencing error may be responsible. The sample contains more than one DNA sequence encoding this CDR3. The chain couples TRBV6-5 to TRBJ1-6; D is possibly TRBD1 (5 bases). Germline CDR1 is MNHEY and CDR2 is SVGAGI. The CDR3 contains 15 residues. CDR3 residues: CASSRQNFYNSPLHF. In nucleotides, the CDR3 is TGTGCCAGCAGTCGACAGAACTTCTATAATTCCCCCCTCCACTTT.

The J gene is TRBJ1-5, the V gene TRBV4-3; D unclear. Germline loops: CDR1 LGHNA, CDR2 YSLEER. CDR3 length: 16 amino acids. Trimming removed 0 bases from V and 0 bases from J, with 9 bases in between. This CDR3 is CASSQERAYSNQPQHF. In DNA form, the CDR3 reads TGCGCCAGCAGCCAAGAGAGGGCTTATAGCAATCAGCCCCAGCATTTT.

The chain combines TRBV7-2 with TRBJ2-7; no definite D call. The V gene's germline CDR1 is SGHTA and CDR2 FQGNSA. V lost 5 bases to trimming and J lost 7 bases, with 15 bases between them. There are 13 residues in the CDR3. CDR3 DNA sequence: TGTGCCAGCAGCCTTGAGATTCATCTGGAGCAGTACTTC. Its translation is CASSLEIHLEQYF.

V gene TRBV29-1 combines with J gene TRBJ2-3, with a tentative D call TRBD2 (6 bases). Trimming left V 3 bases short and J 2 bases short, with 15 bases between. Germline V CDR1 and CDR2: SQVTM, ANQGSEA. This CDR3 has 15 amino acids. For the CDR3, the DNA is TGCAGCGTTGACCGGGGCAGGGAGGACACAGATACGCAGTATTTT. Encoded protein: CSVDRGREDTDTQYF.

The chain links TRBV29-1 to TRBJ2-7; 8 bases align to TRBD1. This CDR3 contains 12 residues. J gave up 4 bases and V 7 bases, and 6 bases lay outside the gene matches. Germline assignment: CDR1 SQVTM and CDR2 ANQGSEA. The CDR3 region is CSAKGQVYEQYF. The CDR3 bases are TGCAGCGCCAAGGGACAGGTATACGAGCAGTACTTC.

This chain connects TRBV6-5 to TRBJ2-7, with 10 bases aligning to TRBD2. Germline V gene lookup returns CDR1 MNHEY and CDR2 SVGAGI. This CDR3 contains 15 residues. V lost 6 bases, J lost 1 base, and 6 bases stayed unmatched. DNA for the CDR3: TGTGCCAGCAGGCGCATACTAGCGGGATCCTACGAGCAGTACTTC. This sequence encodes CASRRILAGSYEQYF.

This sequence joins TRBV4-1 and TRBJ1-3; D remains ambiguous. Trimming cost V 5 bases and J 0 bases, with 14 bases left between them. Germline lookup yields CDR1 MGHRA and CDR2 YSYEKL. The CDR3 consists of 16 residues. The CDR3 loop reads CASSGYIGLSGNTIYF. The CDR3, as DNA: TGCGCCAGCAGCGGTTATATCGGTCTCTCTGGAAACACCATATATTTT.

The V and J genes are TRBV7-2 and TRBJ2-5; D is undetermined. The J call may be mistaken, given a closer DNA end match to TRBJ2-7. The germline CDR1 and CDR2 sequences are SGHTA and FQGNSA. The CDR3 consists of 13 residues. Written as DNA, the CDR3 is TGTGCCAGCACGGCCCCTAGCTCCTACGAGCAGTACTTC. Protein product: CASTAPSSYEQYF.